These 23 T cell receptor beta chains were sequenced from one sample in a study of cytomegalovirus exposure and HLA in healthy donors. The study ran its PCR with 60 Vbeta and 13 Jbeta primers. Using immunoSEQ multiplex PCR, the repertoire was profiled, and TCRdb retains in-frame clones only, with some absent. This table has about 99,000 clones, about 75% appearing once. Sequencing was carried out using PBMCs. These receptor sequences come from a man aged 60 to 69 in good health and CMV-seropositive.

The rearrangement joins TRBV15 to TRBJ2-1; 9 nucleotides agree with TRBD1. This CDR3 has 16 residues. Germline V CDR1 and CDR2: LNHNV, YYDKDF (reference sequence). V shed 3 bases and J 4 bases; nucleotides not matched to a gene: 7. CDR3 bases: TGTGCCACCAGCAGGGAACAGGGGGCACTATACAATGAGCAGTTCTTC. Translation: CATSREQGALYNEQFF.

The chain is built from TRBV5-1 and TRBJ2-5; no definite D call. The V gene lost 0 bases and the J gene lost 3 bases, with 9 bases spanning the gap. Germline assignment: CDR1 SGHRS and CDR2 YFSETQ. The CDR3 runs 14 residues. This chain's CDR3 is CASSLGSVEETQYF. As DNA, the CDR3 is TGCGCCAGCAGCTTGGGGAGCGTTGAAGAGACCCAGTACTTC.

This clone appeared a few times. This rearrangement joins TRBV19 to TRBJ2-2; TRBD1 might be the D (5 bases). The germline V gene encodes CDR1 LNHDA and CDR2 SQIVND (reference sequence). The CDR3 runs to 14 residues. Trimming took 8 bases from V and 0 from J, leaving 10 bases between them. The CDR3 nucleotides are TGTGCCAGTCGGACACCTTCGAACACCGGGGAGCTGTTTTTT. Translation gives CASRTPSNTGELFF.

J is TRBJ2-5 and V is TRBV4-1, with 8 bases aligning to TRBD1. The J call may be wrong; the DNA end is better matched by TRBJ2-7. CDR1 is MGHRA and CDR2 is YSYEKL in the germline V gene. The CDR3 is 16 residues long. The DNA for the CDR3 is TGCGCCAGCAGCCGCAGCCGGGACAGGTACTCCTACGAGCAGTACTTC. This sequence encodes CASSRSRDRYSYEQYF.

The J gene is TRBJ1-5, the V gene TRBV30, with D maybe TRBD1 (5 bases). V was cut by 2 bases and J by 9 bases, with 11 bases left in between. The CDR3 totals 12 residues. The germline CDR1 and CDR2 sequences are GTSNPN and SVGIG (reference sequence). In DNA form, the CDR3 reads TGTGCCTGGAGTCCCACCCAGGGGCCCCAGCATTTT. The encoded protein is CAWSPTQGPQHF.

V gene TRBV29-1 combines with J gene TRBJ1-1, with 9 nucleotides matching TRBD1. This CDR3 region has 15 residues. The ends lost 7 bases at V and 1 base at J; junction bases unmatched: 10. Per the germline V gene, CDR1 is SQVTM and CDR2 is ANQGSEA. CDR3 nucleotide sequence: TGCAGCGCCGGCCAGACAGGGGGATCGAACACTGAAGCTTTCTTT. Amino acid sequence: CSAGQTGGSNTEAFF. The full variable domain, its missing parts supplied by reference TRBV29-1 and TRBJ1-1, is SAVISQKPSRDICQRGTSLTIQCQVDSQVTMMFWYRQQPGQSLTLIATANQGSEATYESGFVIDKFPISRPNLTFSTLTVSNMSPEDSSIYLCSAGQTGGSNTEAFFGQGTRLTVV.

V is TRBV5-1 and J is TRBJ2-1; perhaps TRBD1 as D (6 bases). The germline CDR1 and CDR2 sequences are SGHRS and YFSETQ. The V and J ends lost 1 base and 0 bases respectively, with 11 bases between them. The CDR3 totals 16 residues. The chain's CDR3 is CASSLTARGSYNEQFF. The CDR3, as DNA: TGCGCCAGCAGCTTGACGGCCAGGGGCTCCTACAATGAGCAGTTCTTC.

The CDR3 loop reads CASSYDGTSEPDTQYF. The CDR3 coding sequence is TGTGCCAGCAGCTACGACGGGACTAGCGAACCAGATACGCAGTATTTT. The V call is TRBV28, the J call TRBJ2-3; TRBD2 matches at 10 bases. The germline CDR1 and CDR2 sequences are MDHEN and SYDVKM. The CDR3 is 16 residues long. V lost 6 bases to trimming and J lost 4 bases; unmatched junction nucleotides: 10.

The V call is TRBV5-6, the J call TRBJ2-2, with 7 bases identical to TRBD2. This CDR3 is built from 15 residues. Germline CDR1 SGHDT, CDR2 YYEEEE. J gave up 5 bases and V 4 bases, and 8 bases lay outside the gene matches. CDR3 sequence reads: CASSRTRGWTGELFF. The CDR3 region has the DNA TGTGCCAGCAGCCGGACTAGAGGGTGGACCGGGGAGCTGTTTTTT.

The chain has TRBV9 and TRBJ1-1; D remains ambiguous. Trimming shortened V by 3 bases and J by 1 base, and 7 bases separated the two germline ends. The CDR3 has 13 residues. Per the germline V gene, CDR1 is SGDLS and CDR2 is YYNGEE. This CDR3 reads CASSASQNTEAFF. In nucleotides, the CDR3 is TGTGCCAGCAGCGCATCCCAGAACACTGAAGCTTTCTTT.

The DNA for the CDR3 is TGTGCCAGCAGCCCCCCCCTCCGCGGCCAACGTGAAGCTTTCTTT. Amino acids: CASSPPLRGQREAFF. V is TRBV7-8 and J is TRBJ1-1; D is unclear. Trimming pared 5 bases from V and 7 bases from J, leaving 20 bases between. Germline CDR1 SGHVS, CDR2 FQNEAQ. This CDR3 region has 15 residues.

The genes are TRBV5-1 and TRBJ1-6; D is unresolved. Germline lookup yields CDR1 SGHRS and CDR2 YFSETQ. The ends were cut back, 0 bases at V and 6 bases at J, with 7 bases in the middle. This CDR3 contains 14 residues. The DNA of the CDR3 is TGCGCCAGCAGCTTGGAAGCCCTTAATTCACCCCTCCACTTT. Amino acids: CASSLEALNSPLHF.

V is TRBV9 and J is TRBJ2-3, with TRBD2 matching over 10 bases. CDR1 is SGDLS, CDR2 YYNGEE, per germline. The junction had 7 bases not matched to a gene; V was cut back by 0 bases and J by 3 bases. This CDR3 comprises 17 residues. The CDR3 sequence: CASSVGPAGLATDTQYF. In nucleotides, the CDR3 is TGTGCCAGCAGCGTAGGGCCCGCGGGACTAGCGACAGATACGCAGTATTTT. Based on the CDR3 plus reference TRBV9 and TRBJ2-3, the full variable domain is DSGVTQTPKHLITATGQRVTLRCSPRSGDLSVYWYQQSLDQGLQFLIQYYNGEERAKGNILERFSAQQFPDLHSELNLSSLELGDSALYFCASSVGPAGLATDTQYFGPGTRLTVL.

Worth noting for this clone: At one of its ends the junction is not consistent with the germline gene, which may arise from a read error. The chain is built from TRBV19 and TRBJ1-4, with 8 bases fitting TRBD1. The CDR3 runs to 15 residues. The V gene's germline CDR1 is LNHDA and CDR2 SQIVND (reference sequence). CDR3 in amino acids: CANSPRTGKGEKLFF. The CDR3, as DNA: TGTGCCAATAGTCCTAGGACAGGGAAGGGAGAAAAACTGTTTTTT.

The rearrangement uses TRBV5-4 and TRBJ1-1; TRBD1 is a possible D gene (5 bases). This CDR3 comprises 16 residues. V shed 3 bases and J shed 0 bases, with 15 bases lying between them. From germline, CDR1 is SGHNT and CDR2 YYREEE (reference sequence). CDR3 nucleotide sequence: TGTGCCAGCAGCTCTCTGGGCGGGGGGATGAACACTGAAGCTTTCTTT. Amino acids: CASSSLGGGMNTEAFF.

CDR3 DNA: TGTGCCAGCAGCTTAGGACAGGGACGGCCCCAGCATTTT. Translated: CASSLGQGRPQHF. The chain recombines TRBV21-1 with TRBJ1-5; TRBD1 is taken as the D call from the table, unchecked against the DNA. TRBV21-1 is recorded as a pseudogene. The CDR3 has 13 residues.

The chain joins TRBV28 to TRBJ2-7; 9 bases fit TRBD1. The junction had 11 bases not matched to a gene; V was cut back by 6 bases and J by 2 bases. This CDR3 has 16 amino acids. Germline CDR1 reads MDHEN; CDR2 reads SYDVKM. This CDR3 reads CASSQQGAAETYEQYF. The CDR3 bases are TGTGCCAGCAGCCAACAGGGGGCGGCCGAAACCTACGAGCAGTACTTC.

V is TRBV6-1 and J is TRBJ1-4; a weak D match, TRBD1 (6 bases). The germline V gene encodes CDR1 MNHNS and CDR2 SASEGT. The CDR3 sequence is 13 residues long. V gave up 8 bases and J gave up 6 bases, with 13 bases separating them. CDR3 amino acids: CASGTGWYEKLFF. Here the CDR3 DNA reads TGTGCCAGCGGTACAGGGTGGTATGAAAAACTGTTTTTT.

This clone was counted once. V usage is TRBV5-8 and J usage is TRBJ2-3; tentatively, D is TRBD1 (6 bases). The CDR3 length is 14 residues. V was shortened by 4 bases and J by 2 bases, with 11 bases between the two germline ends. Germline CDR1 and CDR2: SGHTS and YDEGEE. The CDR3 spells CASSLGQHTDTQYF. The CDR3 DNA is TGTGCCAGCAGCCTTGGACAGCACACAGATACGCAGTATTTT.

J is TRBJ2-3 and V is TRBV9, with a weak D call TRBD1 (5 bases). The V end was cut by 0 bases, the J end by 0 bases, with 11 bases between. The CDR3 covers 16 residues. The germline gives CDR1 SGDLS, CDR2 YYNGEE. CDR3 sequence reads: CASSVAQGISTDTQYF. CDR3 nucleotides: TGTGCCAGCAGCGTAGCGCAGGGCATAAGCACAGATACGCAGTATTTT.

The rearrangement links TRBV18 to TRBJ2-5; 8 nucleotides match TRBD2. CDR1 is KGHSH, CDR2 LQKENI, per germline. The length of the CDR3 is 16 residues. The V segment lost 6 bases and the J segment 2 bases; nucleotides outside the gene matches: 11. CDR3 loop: CASSPWLRGGQETQYF. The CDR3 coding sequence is TGTGCCAGCTCCCCCTGGTTACGGGGGGGGCAAGAGACCCAGTACTTC. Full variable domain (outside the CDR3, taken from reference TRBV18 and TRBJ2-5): NAGVMQNPRHLVRRRGQEARLRCSPMKGHSHVYWYRQLPEEGLKFMVYLQKENIIDESGMPKERFSAEFPKEGPSILRIQQVVRGDSAAYFCASSPWLRGGQETQYFGPGTRLLVL.

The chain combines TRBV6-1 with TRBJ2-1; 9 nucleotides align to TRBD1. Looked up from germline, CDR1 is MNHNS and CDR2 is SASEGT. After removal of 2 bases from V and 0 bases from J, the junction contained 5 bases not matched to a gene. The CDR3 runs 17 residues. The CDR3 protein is CASSELGTGSSYNEQFF. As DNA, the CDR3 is TGTGCCAGCAGTGAACTAGGGACAGGGAGCTCCTACAATGAGCAGTTCTTC.

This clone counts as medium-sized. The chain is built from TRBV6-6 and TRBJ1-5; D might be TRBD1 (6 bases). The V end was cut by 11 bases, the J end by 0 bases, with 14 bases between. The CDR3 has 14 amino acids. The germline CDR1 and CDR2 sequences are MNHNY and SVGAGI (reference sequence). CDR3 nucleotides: TGTGCCGTAAGGGGGGGGAATAGCAATCAGCCCCAGCATTTT. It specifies CAVRGGNSNQPQHF.